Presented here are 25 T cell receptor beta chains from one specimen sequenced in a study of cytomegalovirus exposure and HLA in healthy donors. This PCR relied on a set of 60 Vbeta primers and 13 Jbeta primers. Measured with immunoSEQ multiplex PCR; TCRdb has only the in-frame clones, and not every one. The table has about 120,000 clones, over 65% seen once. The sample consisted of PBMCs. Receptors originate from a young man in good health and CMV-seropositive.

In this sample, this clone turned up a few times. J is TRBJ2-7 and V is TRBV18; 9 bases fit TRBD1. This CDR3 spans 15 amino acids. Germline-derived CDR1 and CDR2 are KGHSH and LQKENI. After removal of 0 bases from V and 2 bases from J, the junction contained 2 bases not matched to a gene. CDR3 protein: CASSPPDRGTYEQYF. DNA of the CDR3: TGTGCCAGCTCACCACCGGACAGGGGAACCTACGAGCAGTACTTC.

In DNA form, the CDR3 reads TGTGCCAGCAGACCATCTAGCGGGGGGGATACGCAGTATTTT. As protein: CASRPSSGGDTQYF. J is TRBJ2-3 and V is TRBV6-5; 11 positions match TRBD2. Germline-derived CDR1 and CDR2 are MNHEY and SVGAGI. The trim removed 6 bases at V and 6 bases at J, leaving 5 bases unmatched. This CDR3 spans 14 amino acids.

DNA for the CDR3: TGCGCCAGCAGCCAAGATCGAAGAGAAAACTATGGCTACACCTTC. It specifies CASSQDRRENYGYTF. J is TRBJ1-2 and V is TRBV4-1, with D unclear. The CDR3 runs to 15 residues. V shed 0 bases and J shed 2 bases, with 10 bases lying between them. CDR1 and CDR2 (germline): MGHRA, YSYEKL.

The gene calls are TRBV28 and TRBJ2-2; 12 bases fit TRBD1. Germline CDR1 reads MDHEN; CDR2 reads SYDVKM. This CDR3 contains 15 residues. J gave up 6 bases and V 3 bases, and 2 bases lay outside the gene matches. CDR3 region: CASSLGTGGPGELFF. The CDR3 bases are TGTGCCAGCAGTTTGGGGACAGGGGGCCCCGGGGAGCTGTTTTTT. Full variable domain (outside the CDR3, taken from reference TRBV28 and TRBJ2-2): DVKVTQSSRYLVKRTGEKVFLECVQDMDHENMFWYRQDPGLGLRLIYFSYDVKMKEKGDIPEGYSVSREKKERFSLILESASTNQTSMYLCASSLGTGGPGELFFGEGSRLTVL.

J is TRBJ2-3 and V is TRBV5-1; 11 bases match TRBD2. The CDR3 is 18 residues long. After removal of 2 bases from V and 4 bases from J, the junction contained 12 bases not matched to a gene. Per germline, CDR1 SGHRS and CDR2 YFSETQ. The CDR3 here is CASSFGTSGGRGADTQYF. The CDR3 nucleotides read TGCGCCAGCAGCTTTGGTACTAGCGGGGGCAGGGGAGCAGATACGCAGTATTTT.

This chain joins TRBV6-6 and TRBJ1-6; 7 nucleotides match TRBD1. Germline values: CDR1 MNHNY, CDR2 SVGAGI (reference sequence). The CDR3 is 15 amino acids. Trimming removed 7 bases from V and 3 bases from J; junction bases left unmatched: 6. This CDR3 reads CASNSQGVYNSPLHF. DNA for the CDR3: TGTGCCAGCAATTCCCAGGGGGTCTATAATTCACCCCTCCACTTT.

The CDR3 loop reads CASGRGHPSSYEQYF. The CDR3 DNA reads TGTGCCAGCGGAAGGGGACATCCGAGCTCCTACGAGCAGTACTTC. V is TRBV6-6 and J is TRBJ2-7; TRBD1 might be the D (6 bases). V dropped 8 bases and J dropped 0 bases, with 17 bases sitting between them. The V gene's germline CDR1 is MNHNY and CDR2 SVGAGI (reference sequence). The CDR3 is 15 residues long.

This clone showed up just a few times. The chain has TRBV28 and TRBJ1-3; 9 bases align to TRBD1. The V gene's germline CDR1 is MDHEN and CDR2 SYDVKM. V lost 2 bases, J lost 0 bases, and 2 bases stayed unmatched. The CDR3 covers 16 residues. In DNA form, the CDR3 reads TGTGCCAGCAGTTTAACGACAGGGGGCTCTGGAAACACCATATATTTT. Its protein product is CASSLTTGGSGNTIYF.

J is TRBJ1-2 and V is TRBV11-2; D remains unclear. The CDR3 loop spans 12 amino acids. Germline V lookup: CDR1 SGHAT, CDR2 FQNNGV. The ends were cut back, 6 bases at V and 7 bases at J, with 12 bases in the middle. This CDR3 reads CASSLSGSGYTF. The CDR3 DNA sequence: TGTGCCAGCAGTTTATCGGGATCTGGCTACACCTTC. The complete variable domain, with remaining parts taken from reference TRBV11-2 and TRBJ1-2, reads EAGVAQSPRYKIIEKRQSVAFWCNPISGHATLYWYQQILGQGPKLLIQFQNNGVVDDSQLPKDRFSAERLKGVDSTLKIQPAKLEDSAVYLCASSLSGSGYTFGSGTRLTVV.

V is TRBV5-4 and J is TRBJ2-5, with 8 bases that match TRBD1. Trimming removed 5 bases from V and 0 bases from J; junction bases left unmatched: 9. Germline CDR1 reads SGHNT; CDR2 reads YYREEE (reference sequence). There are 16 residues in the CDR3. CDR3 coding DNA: TGTGCCAGCAGATCCCCGGGACAGGCCAACCAAGAGACCCAGTACTTC. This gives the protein CASRSPGQANQETQYF.

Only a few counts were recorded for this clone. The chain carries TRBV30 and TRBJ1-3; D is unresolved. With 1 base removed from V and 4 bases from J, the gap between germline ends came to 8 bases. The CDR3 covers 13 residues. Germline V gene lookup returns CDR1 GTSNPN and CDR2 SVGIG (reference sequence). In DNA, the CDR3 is TGTGCCTGGAGTGCGGTTGCCGGAAACACCATATATTTT. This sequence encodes CAWSAVAGNTIYF.

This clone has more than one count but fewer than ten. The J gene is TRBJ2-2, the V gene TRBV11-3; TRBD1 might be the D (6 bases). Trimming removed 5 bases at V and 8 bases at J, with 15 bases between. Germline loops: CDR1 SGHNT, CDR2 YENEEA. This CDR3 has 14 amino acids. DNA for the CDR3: TGTGCCAGCAGCCCCTCTAACAGGGCAGGGGAGCTGTTTTTT. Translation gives CASSPSNRAGELFF.

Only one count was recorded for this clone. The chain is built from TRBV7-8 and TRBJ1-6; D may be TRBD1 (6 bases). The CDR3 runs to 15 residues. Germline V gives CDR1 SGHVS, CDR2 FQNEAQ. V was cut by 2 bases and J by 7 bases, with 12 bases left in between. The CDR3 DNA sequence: TGTGCCAGCAGCTTAAGAGGCAGGGGAAATTCACCCCTCCACTTT. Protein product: CASSLRGRGNSPLHF.

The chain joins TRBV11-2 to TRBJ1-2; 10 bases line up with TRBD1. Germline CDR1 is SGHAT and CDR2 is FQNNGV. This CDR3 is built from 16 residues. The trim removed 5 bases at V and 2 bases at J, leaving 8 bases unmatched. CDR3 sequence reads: CASSPYRDRGNYGYTF. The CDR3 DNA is TGTGCCAGCAGCCCGTACCGGGACAGGGGAAACTATGGCTACACCTTC.

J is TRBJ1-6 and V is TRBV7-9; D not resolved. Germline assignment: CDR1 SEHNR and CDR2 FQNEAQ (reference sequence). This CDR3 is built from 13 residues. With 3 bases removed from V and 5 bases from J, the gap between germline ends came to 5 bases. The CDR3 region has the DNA TGTGCCAGCAGCTTCACAGATAATTCACCCCTCCACTTT. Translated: CASSFTDNSPLHF.

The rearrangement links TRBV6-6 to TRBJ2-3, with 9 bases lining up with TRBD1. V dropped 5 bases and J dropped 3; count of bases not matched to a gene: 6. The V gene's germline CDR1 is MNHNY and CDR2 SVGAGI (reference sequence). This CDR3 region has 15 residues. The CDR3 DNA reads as TGTGCCAGCAGTCTAAGGACAGGGGTAACAGATACGCAGTATTTT. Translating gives CASSLRTGVTDTQYF.

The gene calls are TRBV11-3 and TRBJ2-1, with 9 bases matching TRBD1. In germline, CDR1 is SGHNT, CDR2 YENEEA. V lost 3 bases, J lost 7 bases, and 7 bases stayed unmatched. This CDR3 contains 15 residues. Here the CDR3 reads CASSLATGGRNEQFF. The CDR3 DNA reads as TGTGCCAGCAGCTTGGCGACAGGGGGAAGGAATGAGCAGTTCTTC. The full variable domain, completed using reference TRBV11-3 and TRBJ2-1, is EAGVVQSPRYKIIEKKQPVAFWCNPISGHNTLYWYLQNLGQGPELLIRYENEEAVDDSQLPKDRFSAERLKGVDSTLKIQPAELGDSAVYLCASSLATGGRNEQFFGPGTRLTVL.

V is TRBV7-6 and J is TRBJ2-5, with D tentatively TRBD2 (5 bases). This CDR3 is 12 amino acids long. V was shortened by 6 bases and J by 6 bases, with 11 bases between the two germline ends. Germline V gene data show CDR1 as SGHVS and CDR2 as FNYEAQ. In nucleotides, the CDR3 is TGTGCCAGCAGTTTAAGGGAGAAGACCCAGTACTTC. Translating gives CASSLREKTQYF.

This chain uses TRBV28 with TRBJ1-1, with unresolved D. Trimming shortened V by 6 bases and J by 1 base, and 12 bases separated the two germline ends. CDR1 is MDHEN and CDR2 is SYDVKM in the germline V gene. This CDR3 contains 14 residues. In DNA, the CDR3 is TGTGCCAGCAGACCATTCGAGGGGAACACTGAAGCTTTCTTT. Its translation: CASRPFEGNTEAFF. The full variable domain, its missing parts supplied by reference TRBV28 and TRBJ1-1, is DVKVTQSSRYLVKRTGEKVFLECVQDMDHENMFWYRQDPGLGLRLIYFSYDVKMKEKGDIPEGYSVSREKKERFSLILESASTNQTSMYLCASRPFEGNTEAFFGQGTRLTVV.

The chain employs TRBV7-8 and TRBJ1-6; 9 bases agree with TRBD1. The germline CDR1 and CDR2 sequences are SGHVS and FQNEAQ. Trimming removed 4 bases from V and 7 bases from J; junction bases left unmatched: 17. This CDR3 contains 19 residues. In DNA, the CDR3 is TGTGCCAGCAGCTGGCCGGGACAGGGAACCCTCTCGGGAAATTCACCCCTCCACTTT. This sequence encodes CASSWPGQGTLSGNSPLHF.

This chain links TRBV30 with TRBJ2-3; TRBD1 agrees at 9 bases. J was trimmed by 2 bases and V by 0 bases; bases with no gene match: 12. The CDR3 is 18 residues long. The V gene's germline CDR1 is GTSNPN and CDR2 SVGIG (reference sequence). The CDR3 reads CAWSVLPPGQGSTDTQYF. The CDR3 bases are TGTGCCTGGAGTGTACTCCCGCCGGGACAGGGCTCCACAGATACGCAGTATTTT.

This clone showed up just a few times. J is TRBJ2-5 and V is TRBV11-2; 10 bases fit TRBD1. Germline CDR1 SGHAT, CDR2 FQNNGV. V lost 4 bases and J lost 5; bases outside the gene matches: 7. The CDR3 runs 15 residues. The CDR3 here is CASSYRGQGMETQYF. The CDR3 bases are TGTGCCAGCAGCTACCGGGGACAGGGGATGGAGACCCAGTACTTC.

CDR3 sequence (DNA): TGTGCCACCTCGGGACAGGGCGGAGGTTCACCCCTCCACTTT. Protein sequence: CATSGQGGGSPLHF. The chain uses TRBV6-5 and TRBJ1-6; 9 positions match TRBD1. In germline, CDR1 is MNHEY, CDR2 SVGAGI. This CDR3 region has 14 residues. V shed 10 bases, J shed 9 bases, and the junction held 10 bases outside the gene matches.

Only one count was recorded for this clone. In DNA form, the CDR3 reads TGTGCCAGTAGGAGGCCCGGGGGTAACACTGAAGCTTTCTTT. Its translation: CASRRPGGNTEAFF. This chain joins TRBV19 and TRBJ1-1, with D possibly being TRBD1 (5 bases). This CDR3 is built from 14 residues. Germline V CDR1 and CDR2: LNHDA, SQIVND (reference sequence). The V and J ends lost 6 bases and 2 bases respectively, with 13 bases between them.

In DNA form, the CDR3 reads TGTGCCAGCAGTTGGGGCAGGGACACTCACGGCTACACCTTC. It is translated as CASSWGRDTHGYTF. V usage is TRBV6-5 and J usage is TRBJ1-2; a possible D gene is TRBD1 (6 bases). The CDR3 spans 14 residues. The V end lost 4 bases, the J end lost 8 bases, and 17 bases lay between the germline ends. Germline V CDR1 and CDR2: MNHEY, SVGAGI.